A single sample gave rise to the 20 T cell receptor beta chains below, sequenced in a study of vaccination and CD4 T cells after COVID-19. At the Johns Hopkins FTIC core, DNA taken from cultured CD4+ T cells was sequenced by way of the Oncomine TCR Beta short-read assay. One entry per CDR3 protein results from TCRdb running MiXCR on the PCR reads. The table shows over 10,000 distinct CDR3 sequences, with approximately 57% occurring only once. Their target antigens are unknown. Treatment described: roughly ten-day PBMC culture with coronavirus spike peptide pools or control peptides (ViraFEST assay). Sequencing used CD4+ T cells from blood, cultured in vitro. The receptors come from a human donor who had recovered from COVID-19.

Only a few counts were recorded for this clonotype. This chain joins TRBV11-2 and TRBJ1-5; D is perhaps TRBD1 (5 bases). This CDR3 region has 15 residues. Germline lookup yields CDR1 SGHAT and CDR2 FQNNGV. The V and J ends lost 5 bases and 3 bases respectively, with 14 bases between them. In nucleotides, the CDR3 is TGTGCCAGCAGCACGTCAGGGTTACCCAATCAGCCCCAGCATTTT. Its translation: CASSTSGLPNQPQHF.

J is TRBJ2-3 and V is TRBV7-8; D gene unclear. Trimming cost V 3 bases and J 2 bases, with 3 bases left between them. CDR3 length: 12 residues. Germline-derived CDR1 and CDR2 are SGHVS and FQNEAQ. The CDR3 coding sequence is TGTGCCAGCAGCTTGTACACAGATACGCAGTATTTT. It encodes CASSLYTDTQYF.

The CDR3 DNA follows: TGCAGTGCTAGATTCGGACAGGGCCAAAATGAGCAGTTCTTC. Protein product: CSARFGQGQNEQFF. This chain connects TRBV20-1 to TRBJ2-1, with TRBD1 identical over 8 bases. V trimming: 2 bases; J trimming: 7 bases; junction bases outside the gene matches: 7. Per the germline V gene, CDR1 is DFQATT and CDR2 is SNEGSKA (reference sequence). CDR3 size: 14 residues.

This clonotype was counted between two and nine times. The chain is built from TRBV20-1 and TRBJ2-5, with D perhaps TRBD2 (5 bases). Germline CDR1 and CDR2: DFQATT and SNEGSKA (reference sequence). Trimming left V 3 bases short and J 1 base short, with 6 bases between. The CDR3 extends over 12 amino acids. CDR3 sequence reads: CSARRAQETQYF. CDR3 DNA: TGCAGTGCTAGGAGGGCCCAAGAGACCCAGTACTTC.

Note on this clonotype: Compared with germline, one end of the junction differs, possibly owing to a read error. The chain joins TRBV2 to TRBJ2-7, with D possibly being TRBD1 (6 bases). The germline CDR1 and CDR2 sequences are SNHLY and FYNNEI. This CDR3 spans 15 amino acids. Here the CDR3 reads CANSEAGVTTYEQYF. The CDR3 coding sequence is TGTGCCAACAGTGAAGCAGGGGTAACTACTTACGAGCAGTACTTC.

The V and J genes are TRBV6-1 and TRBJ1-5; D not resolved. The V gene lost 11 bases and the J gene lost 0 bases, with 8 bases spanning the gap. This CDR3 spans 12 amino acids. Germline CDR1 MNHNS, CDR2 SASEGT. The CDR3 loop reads CACQDSNQPQHF. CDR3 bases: TGTGCCTGCCAAGATAGCAATCAGCCCCAGCATTTT.

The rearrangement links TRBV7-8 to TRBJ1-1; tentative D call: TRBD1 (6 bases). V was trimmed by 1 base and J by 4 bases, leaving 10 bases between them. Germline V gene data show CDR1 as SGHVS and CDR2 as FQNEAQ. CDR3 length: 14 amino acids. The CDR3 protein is CASSLGGGATEAFF. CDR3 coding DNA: TGTGCCAGCAGCTTAGGAGGGGGAGCCACTGAAGCTTTCTTT.

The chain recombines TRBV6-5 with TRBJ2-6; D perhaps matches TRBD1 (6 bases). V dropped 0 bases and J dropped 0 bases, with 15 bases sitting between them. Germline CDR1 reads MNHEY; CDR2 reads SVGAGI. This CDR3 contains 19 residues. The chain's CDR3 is CASSYSTQGPNSGANVLTF. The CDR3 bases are TGTGCCAGCAGTTACTCGACTCAGGGGCCCAACTCTGGGGCCAACGTCCTGACTTTC.

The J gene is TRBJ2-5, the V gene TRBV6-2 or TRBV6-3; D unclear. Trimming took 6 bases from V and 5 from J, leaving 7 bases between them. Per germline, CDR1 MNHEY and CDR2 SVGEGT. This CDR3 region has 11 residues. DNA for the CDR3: TGTGCCAGCAGAATCTTCGAGACCCAGTACTTC. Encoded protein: CASRIFETQYF.

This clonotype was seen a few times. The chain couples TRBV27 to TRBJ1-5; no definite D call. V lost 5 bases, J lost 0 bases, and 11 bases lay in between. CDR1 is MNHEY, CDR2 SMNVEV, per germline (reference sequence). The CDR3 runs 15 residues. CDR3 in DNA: TGTGCCAGCAGTCCCAGGATTTATAGCAATCAGCCCCAGCATTTT. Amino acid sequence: CASSPRIYSNQPQHF.

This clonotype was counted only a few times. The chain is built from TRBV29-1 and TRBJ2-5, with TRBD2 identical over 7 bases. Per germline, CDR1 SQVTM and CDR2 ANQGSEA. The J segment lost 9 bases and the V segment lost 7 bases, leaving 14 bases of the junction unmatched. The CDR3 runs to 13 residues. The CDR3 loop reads CSARDGLVVPQYF. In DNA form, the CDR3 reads TGCAGCGCTAGAGACGGACTAGTGGTCCCCCAGTACTTC. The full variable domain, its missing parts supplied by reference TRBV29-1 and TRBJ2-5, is SAVISQKPSRDICQRGTSLTIQCQVDSQVTMMFWYRQQPGQSLTLIATANQGSEATYESGFVIDKFPISRPNLTFSTLTVSNMSPEDSSIYLCSARDGLVVPQYFGPGTRLLVL.

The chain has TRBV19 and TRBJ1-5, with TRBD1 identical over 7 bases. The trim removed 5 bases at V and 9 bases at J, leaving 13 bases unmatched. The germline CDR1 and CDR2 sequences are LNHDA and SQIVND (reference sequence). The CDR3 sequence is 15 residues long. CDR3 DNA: TGTGCCAGTAGTGGCCGGGACAGATTACAGCGGCCCCAGCATTTT. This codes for CASSGRDRLQRPQHF. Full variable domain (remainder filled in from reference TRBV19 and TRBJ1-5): DGGITQSPKYLFRKEGQNVTLSCEQNLNHDAMYWYRQDPGQGLRLIYYSQIVNDFQKGDIAEGYSVSREKKESFPLTVTSAQKNPTAFYLCASSGRDRLQRPQHFGDGTRLSIL.

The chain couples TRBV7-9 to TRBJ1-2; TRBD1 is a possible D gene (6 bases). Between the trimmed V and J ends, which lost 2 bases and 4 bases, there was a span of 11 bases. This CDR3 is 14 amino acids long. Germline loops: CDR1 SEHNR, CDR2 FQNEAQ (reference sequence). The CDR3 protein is CASSLPGEGYGYTF. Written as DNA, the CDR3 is TGTGCCAGCAGCTTACCAGGGGAGGGCTATGGCTACACCTTC. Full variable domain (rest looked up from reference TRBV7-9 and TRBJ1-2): DTGVSQNPRHKITKRGQNVTFRCDPISEHNRLYWYRQTLGQGPEFLTYFQNEAQLEKSRLLSDRFSAERPKGSFSTLEIQRTEQGDSAMYLCASSLPGEGYGYTFGSGTRLTVV.

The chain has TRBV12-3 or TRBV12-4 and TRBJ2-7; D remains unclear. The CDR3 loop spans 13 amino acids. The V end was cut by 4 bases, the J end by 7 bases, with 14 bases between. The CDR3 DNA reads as TGTGCCAGCAGTTATACCGCGACTCCTGAGCAGTACTTC. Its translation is CASSYTATPEQYF.

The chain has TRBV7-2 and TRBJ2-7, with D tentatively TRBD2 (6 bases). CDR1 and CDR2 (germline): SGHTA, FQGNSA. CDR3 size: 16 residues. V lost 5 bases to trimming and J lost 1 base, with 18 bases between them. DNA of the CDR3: TGTGCCAGCAGCAAAATCCCGGAGGGAGCTTCCTACGAGCAGTACTTC. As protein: CASSKIPEGASYEQYF.

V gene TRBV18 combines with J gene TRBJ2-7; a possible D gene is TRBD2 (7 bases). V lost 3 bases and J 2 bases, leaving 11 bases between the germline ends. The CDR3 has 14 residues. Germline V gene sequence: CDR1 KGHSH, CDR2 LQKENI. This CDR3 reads CASSPGGRPYEQYF. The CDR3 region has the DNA TGTGCCAGCTCACCCGGGGGGCGACCCTACGAGCAGTACTTC.

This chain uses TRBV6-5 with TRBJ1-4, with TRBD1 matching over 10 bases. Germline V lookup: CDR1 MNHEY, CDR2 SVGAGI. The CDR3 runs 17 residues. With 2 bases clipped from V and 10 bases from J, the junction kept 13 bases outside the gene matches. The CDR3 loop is CASSYRRPGTGEGKLFF. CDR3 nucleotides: TGTGCCAGCAGTTACCGACGGCCGGGGACAGGGGAGGGAAAACTGTTTTTT.

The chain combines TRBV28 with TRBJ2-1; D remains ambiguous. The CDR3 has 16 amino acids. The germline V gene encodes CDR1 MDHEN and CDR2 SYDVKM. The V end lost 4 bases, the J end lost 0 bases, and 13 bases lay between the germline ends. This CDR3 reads CASSSTAPTSYNEQFF. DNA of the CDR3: TGTGCCAGCAGTTCCACGGCGCCTACCTCCTACAATGAGCAGTTCTTC.

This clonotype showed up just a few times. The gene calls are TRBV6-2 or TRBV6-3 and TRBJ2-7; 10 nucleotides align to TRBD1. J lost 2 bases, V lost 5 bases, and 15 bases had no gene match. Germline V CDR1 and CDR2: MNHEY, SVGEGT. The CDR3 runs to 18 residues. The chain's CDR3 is CASSLRDRGFHNTYEQYF. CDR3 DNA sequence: TGTGCCAGCAGTCTCCGGGACAGGGGTTTCCATAATACCTACGAGCAGTACTTC.

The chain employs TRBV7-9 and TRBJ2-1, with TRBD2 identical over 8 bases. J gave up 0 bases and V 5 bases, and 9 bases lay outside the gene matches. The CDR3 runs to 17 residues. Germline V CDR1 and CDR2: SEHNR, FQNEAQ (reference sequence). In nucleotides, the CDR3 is TGTGCCAGCAGCAACGGGGGGGCAAGTTACTCCTACAATGAGCAGTTCTTC. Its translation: CASSNGGASYSYNEQFF.